The 29 T cell receptor beta chains presented below share a single source sample, sequenced in a study of blood T cell repertoires in COVID-19. Sequenced by immunoSEQ multiplex PCR; TCRdb stores in-frame clones only, minus some. Counted here are some 180,000 clones, roughly 85% occurring once; the ten biggest clones make up 7.5% to 9.5%. The sequenced sample was peripheral blood. These receptors originate from a woman between 55 and 75 years old with acute or convalescent COVID-19.

This chain links TRBV21-1 with TRBJ2-7; whether TRBD2, the table's D call, matches the DNA was not checked. TRBV21-1 is recorded as a pseudogene. CDR3 length: 13 residues. DNA for the CDR3: TGTGCCAGCAAAGACGAGGACTCCTACGAGCAGTACGTC. Amino acids: CASKDEDSYEQYV.

The chain is built from TRBV15 and TRBJ2-5; tentative D call: TRBD2 (7 bases). CDR1 and CDR2 from the germline V gene are LNHNV and YYDKDF (reference sequence). This CDR3 comprises 16 residues. The V and J ends lost 0 bases and 3 bases respectively, with 14 bases between them. The CDR3 DNA follows: TGTGCCACCAGCAGAGACCGAGGGGGGGGCGAAGAGACCCAGTACTTC. It translates to CATSRDRGGGEETQYF.

The V gene is TRBV6-5, the J gene TRBJ1-2, with D unclear. The CDR3 runs 14 residues. V lost 9 bases and J lost 3, with 17 bases in between. Per the germline V gene, CDR1 is MNHEY and CDR2 is SVGAGI. The CDR3 region has the DNA TGTGCCAGGCGCAGGCCCCCAGCGGACTATGGCTACACCTTC. This translates into CARRRPPADYGYTF.

This clone was picked up one time. V usage is TRBV27 and J usage is TRBJ2-1; weak D call: TRBD2 (5 bases). V lost 6 bases and J lost 6, with 18 bases in between. This CDR3 region has 15 residues. Germline CDR1 and CDR2: MNHEY and SMNVEV (reference sequence). CDR3 residues: CASSPFVGVGNEQFF. DNA of the CDR3: TGTGCCAGCAGCCCCTTCGTGGGAGTCGGCAATGAGCAGTTCTTC.

CDR3: CASSDRGPAGELFF. The CDR3 DNA sequence: TGTGCCAGCAGCGACAGGGGGCCGGCCGGGGAGCTGTTTTTT. The gene calls are TRBV5-4 and TRBJ2-2; 10 nucleotides align to TRBD1. V shed 4 bases and J 6 bases; nucleotides not matched to a gene: 3. This CDR3 comprises 14 residues. Germline values: CDR1 SGHNT, CDR2 YYREEE (reference sequence).

In its sample, this clone was seen once. CDR3 region: CASSEGGGAQPQHF. The CDR3 nucleotides read TGTGCCAGCAGTGAAGGGGGGGGTGCGCAGCCCCAGCATTTT. The V call is TRBV6-1, the J call TRBJ1-5; perhaps TRBD1 as D (5 bases). Germline loops: CDR1 MNHNS, CDR2 SASEGT. This CDR3 is built from 14 residues. Trimming pared 1 base from V and 7 bases from J, leaving 11 bases between.

The gene calls are TRBV7-9 and TRBJ1-2; 8 bases match TRBD1. From germline, CDR1 is SEHNR and CDR2 FQNEAQ (reference sequence). Trimming at V came to 3 bases and at J to 1 base, leaving 10 bases not matched to a gene. The CDR3 consists of 17 residues. CDR3 sequence (DNA): TGTGCCAGCAGCTTGGGGACAGGAGTTGAACTTAACTATGGCTACACCTTC. Translating it yields CASSLGTGVELNYGYTF.

This clone was detected once. J is TRBJ1-2 and V is TRBV19; D is undetermined. CDR3 size: 13 residues. Trimming took 7 bases from V and 6 from J, leaving 15 bases between them. Looked up from germline, CDR1 is LNHDA and CDR2 is SQIVND (reference sequence). CDR3 coding DNA: TGTGCCAGTAACCCGGGTCCCTGGGATGGCTACACCTTC. It codes for CASNPGPWDGYTF. The full variable domain, completed using reference TRBV19 and TRBJ1-2, is DGGITQSPKYLFRKEGQNVTLSCEQNLNHDAMYWYRQDPGQGLRLIYYSQIVNDFQKGDIAEGYSVSREKKESFPLTVTSAQKNPTAFYLCASNPGPWDGYTFGSGTRLTVV.

The V gene is TRBV15, the J gene TRBJ2-2, with TRBD2 identical over 7 bases. This CDR3 contains 15 residues. The germline gives CDR1 LNHNV, CDR2 YYDKDF (reference sequence). V trimming: 5 bases; J trimming: 0 bases; junction bases outside the gene matches: 3. This CDR3 is CATSDGLANTGELFF. In DNA form, the CDR3 reads TGTGCCACCAGCGATGGACTAGCGAACACCGGGGAGCTGTTTTTT. Combining the CDR3 with reference TRBV15 and TRBJ2-2 gives the whole variable domain DAMVIQNPRYQVTQFGKPVTLSCSQTLNHNVMYWYQQKSSQAPKLLFHYYDKDFNNEADTPDNFQSRRPNTSFCFLDIRSPGLGDTAMYLCATSDGLANTGELFFGEGSRLTVL.

This chain links TRBV5-1 with TRBJ2-5; TRBD1 matches 10 bases. Germline V lookup: CDR1 SGHRS, CDR2 YFSETQ. CDR3 length equals 14 residues. V lost 6 bases, J lost 5 bases, and 7 bases stayed unmatched. The CDR3 bases are TGCGCCAGCACCCCGACAGGGGGCGGCGAGACCCAGTACTTC. This gives the protein CASTPTGGGETQYF.

The chain uses TRBV18 and TRBJ2-5; D not resolved. The CDR3 has 14 residues. The V end was cut by 1 base, the J end by 5 bases, with 11 bases between. The germline gives CDR1 KGHSH, CDR2 LQKENI. The CDR3 loop is CASSPLASRETQYF. In DNA, the CDR3 is TGTGCCAGCTCACCACTAGCTTCGCGGGAGACCCAGTACTTC.

The chain carries TRBV5-4 and TRBJ2-1; 10 nucleotides agree with TRBD2. Germline values: CDR1 SGHNT, CDR2 YYREEE (reference sequence). The CDR3 spans 16 residues. The V gene end was trimmed by 2 bases and the J gene end by 9 bases; junction bases not matched to a gene: 11. The CDR3 DNA is TGTGCCAGCAGCTTAGCTAGCGGGAGAGTTTCAGGTGAGCAGTTCTTC. Translated, it gives CASSLASGRVSGEQFF.

DNA of the CDR3: TGTGCCAGCAGTGAAGGGGGGCAGTTTAATGAAAAACTGTTTTTT. It translates to CASSEGGQFNEKLFF. The chain recombines TRBV6-1 with TRBJ1-4, with D perhaps TRBD1 (6 bases). Trimming stripped 1 base from V and 4 bases from J, with 10 bases between. Germline values: CDR1 MNHNS, CDR2 SASEGT. The CDR3 contains 15 residues.

This chain uses TRBV5-1 with TRBJ2-7; 7 nucleotides align to TRBD2. V dropped 0 bases and J dropped 5; count of bases not matched to a gene: 2. Germline V gives CDR1 SGHRS, CDR2 YFSETQ. The CDR3 loop spans 13 amino acids. The CDR3 loop is CASSLGGLNEQYF. The CDR3 bases are TGCGCCAGCAGCTTGGGGGGACTAAACGAGCAGTACTTC.

This clone occurred once. The chain links TRBV27 to TRBJ1-5, with 7 bases identical to TRBD1. Germline V gene data show CDR1 as MNHEY and CDR2 as SMNVEV (reference sequence). The V gene end was trimmed by 3 bases and the J gene end by 5 bases; junction bases not matched to a gene: 4. CDR3 length: 14 residues. CDR3 sequence (DNA): TGTGCCAGCAGTTTTCGACAGGGCGATCAGCCCCAGCATTTT. Translated: CASSFRQGDQPQHF.

This clone was recorded once. V gene TRBV2 combines with J gene TRBJ1-1; 8 bases line up with TRBD1. Germline assignment: CDR1 SNHLY and CDR2 FYNNEI. Trimming took 5 bases from V and 9 from J; bases not matched to a gene: 8. The CDR3 is 13 amino acids. The DNA for the CDR3 is TGTGCCAGCAGTCAGATCACAGGGGGGAAAGCTTTCTTT. Encoded protein: CASSQITGGKAFF.

This clone has just one count. The gene calls are TRBV3-1 (or the pseudogene TRBV3-2) and TRBJ2-1, with 9 bases matching TRBD2. Trimming at V came to 0 bases and at J to 10 bases, leaving 7 bases not matched to a gene. CDR1 is LGHDT and CDR2 is YNNKEL in the germline V gene (reference sequence). The CDR3 has 15 residues. CDR3 amino acids: CASSQDVSGTSEQFF. CDR3 nucleotides: TGTGCCAGCAGCCAAGACGTAAGCGGGACTAGCGAGCAGTTCTTC.

The V gene is TRBV5-6, the J gene TRBJ2-7, with 8 bases fitting TRBD1. Trimming removed 0 bases from V and 6 bases from J; junction bases left unmatched: 2. The CDR3 has 13 residues. Germline V gene data show CDR1 as SGHDT and CDR2 as YYEEEE. The CDR3 region is CASSLGDRGEQYV. CDR3 nucleotides: TGTGCCAGCAGCTTGGGAGACAGGGGCGAGCAGTACGTC.

The CDR3 protein is CSVDSQEQFF. As DNA, the CDR3 is TGCAGCGTTGATTCCCAAGAGCAGTTCTTC. V gene TRBV29-1 combines with J gene TRBJ2-1; D not certain. The V gene lost 3 bases and the J gene lost 10 bases, with 7 bases spanning the gap. The CDR3 spans 10 residues. The germline V gene has CDR1 SQVTM and CDR2 ANQGSEA.

This chain joins TRBV27 and TRBJ2-2; D is undetermined. Trimming removed 7 bases at V and 1 base at J, with 13 bases between. This CDR3 has 15 amino acids. Germline CDR1 MNHEY, CDR2 SMNVEV (reference sequence). For the CDR3, the DNA is TGTGCCAGCAACAAAGGCCGCGGGAACACCGGGGAGCTGTTTTTT. Protein product: CASNKGRGNTGELFF.

For the CDR3, the DNA is TGTGCCAGCAGTGCAACCGGGACTAGCGGGTTCAATGAGCAGTTCTTC. The encoded protein is CASSATGTSGFNEQFF. V gene TRBV6-1 combines with J gene TRBJ2-1, with TRBD2 matching over 12 bases. From germline, CDR1 is MNHNS and CDR2 SASEGT. The CDR3 contains 16 residues. Germline trimming cut 4 bases from V and 6 bases from J; bases unmatched to any gene: 7.

The rearrangement uses TRBV5-4 and TRBJ1-4; weak D call: TRBD1 (6 bases). CDR1 and CDR2 (germline): SGHNT, YYREEE (reference sequence). The CDR3 is made up of 16 amino acids. Trimming pared 0 bases from V and 7 bases from J, leaving 16 bases between. CDR3 sequence (DNA): TGTGCCAGCAGCTTGGCCGTAGGGGGGGATGGTGAAAAACTGTTTTTT. This sequence encodes CASSLAVGGDGEKLFF.

V gene TRBV6-6 combines with J gene TRBJ1-4; 8 bases align to TRBD1. This CDR3 has 14 amino acids. The J segment lost 3 bases and the V segment lost 8 bases, leaving 5 bases of the junction unmatched. The V gene's germline CDR1 is MNHNY and CDR2 SVGAGI (reference sequence). CDR3 region: CASSRDRSNEKLFF. Here the CDR3 DNA reads TGTGCCAGCTCCAGGGACAGGTCTAATGAAAAACTGTTTTTT.

The rearrangement joins TRBV14 to TRBJ1-2, with D unresolved. The CDR3 contains 13 residues. Germline-derived CDR1 and CDR2 are SGHDN and FVKESK. Between the trimmed V and J ends, which lost 2 bases and 3 bases, there was a span of 7 bases. This CDR3 is CASSQYLDYGYTF. The DNA of the CDR3 is TGTGCCAGCAGCCAATACTTAGACTATGGCTACACCTTC.

The chain carries TRBV27 and TRBJ1-1; no firm D call. Germline V gives CDR1 MNHEY, CDR2 SMNVEV (reference sequence). This CDR3 spans 13 amino acids. Trimming pared 1 base from V and 1 base from J, leaving 4 bases between. CDR3 amino acids: CASSLYGNTEAFF. Here the CDR3 DNA reads TGTGCCAGCAGTTTATACGGGAACACTGAAGCTTTCTTT.

This clone was picked up one time. This sequence joins TRBV2 and TRBJ2-5, with unresolved D. Germline-derived CDR1 and CDR2 are SNHLY and FYNNEI. The CDR3 consists of 14 residues. Trimming pared 7 bases from V and 4 bases from J, leaving 16 bases between. In nucleotides, the CDR3 is TGTGCCAGCACCGCACGGGTTGTTTTAGAGACCCAGTACTTC. Translated, it gives CASTARVVLETQYF.

The chain employs TRBV9 and TRBJ2-3; possible D gene TRBD2, 7 bases. From germline, CDR1 is SGDLS and CDR2 YYNGEE. This CDR3 comprises 14 residues. Trimming removed 7 bases from V and 0 bases from J, with 12 bases in between. CDR3 in amino acids: CASGGGPSTDTQYF. The CDR3 region has the DNA TGTGCCAGCGGGGGGGGCCCAAGCACAGATACGCAGTATTTT.

V is TRBV4-2 and J is TRBJ1-5; D ambiguous. Germline CDR1 is LGHNA and CDR2 is YNFKEQ. Trimming removed 0 bases from V and 4 bases from J, with 13 bases in between. The CDR3 has 16 amino acids. CDR3 residues: CASSQDAGEWNQPQHF. The DNA for the CDR3 is TGTGCCAGCAGCCAAGACGCTGGGGAGTGGAATCAGCCCCAGCATTTT.

To note about this clone: Other nucleotide sequences from this sample produce the same CDR3. The chain uses TRBV27 and TRBJ1-5; D may be TRBD1 (5 bases). The V and J ends lost 0 bases and 2 bases respectively, with 5 bases between them. The CDR3 is made up of 14 amino acids. Germline CDR1 and CDR2: MNHEY and SMNVEV (reference sequence). CDR3 region: CASSLSGGNQPQHF. Here the CDR3 DNA reads TGTGCCAGCAGTTTATCAGGGGGCAATCAGCCCCAGCATTTT.